The T cell receptor beta chain under discussion was sequenced for a study of identical twins. A note on this clonotype: Its antigen is still unknown.

Unmatched junction bases numbered 9, after V lost 4 bases and J lost 2 bases. The CDR3 consists of 16 residues. CDR1 and CDR2 (germline): SGHRS, YFSETQ. The study's findings and limits: Fewer insertions characterized abundant cord blood beta clonotypes, whereas memory repertoires showed none. Invariant MAIT and iNKT cells are populations that could partly confound zero-insertion analyses.

Everyone who gave samples was a healthy Caucasian. MiXCR, run by TCRdb on the 5' RACE reads, gives a single entry per CDR3 protein. The sample shows around 570,000 distinct CDR3 sequences, nearly 10% of them seen only once. These data were likewise used in another study, on yellow fever vaccine responses in identical twins. As reported in that work: Twins' vaccine T cell responses reportedly seemed partly convergent and partly personalized.

The rearrangement joins TRBV5-1 to TRBJ2-3, with 8 bases that match TRBD1. The sample consisted of PBMCs. The sequence derives from a woman younger than 35 in good health. In nucleotides, the CDR3 is TGCGCCAGCAGCGAGGGACAGGTTGGACTCACAGATACGCAGTATTTT. It specifies CASSEGQVGLTDTQYF.